These 5 T cell receptor beta chains originate from one sample sequenced in a study of CD8+CD57+ T cells in acquired aplastic anemia. CD8+CD57+ cell expansion, shown by flow cytometry, had occurred in the patients selected for sequencing. Genomic DNA acted as the template from which TCR beta VDJ combination and CDR3 sequence profiling were carried out. TCRdb fed the reads into MiXCR, producing one record per CDR3 protein. The sample shows around 170,000 distinct CDR3 sequences, around 45% of them seen only once. The sample taken for sequencing was sorted CD4+, CD8+, or CD8+CD57+ T cells (not recorded which) from PBMCs. The receptors shown here come from a human donor with aplastic anemia.

This clonotype was picked up many times. The chain employs TRBV20-1 and TRBJ1-1; D might be TRBD1 (5 bases). The CDR3 sequence is 15 residues long. In germline, CDR1 is DFQATT, CDR2 SNEGSKA (reference sequence). Trimming shortened V by 3 bases and J by 5 bases, and 19 bases separated the two germline ends. The CDR3 loop is CSARGVDTADTEAFF. CDR3 nucleotide sequence: TGCAGTGCTAGGGGGGTGGACACCGCGGATACTGAAGCTTTCTTT.

The chain links TRBV10-3 to TRBJ1-2, with D possibly TRBD1 on 5 matching bases. Germline V gene sequence: CDR1 ENHRY, CDR2 SYGVKD. The CDR3 is made up of 14 amino acids. Trimming removed 6 bases from V and 7 bases from J, with 18 bases in between. Written as DNA, the CDR3 is TGTGCCATCAGCGGACTTGGCAGGGAGGGTGGCTACACCTTC. It translates to CAISGLGREGGYTF.

This clonotype has just one count. At one boundary the junction diverges from the germline segment, which might be a read error. The rearrangement uses TRBV7-9 and TRBJ2-3; 8 nucleotides agree with TRBD2. The CDR3 length is 14 residues. Germline V gene data show CDR1 as SEHNR and CDR2 as FQNEAQ (reference sequence). The CDR3 is CASSPGGVWPTQYF. CDR3 in DNA: TGCGCCAGCAGCCCCGGGGGGGTTTGGCCTACGCAGTATTTT.

This clonotype was seen once. This may stem from a read error, because a much larger clone lies one nucleotide away. The V gene is TRBV3-1, the J gene TRBJ2-7; possibly TRBD1 or TRBD2 for D (5 bases each). The CDR3 is made up of 13 amino acids. In germline, CDR1 is LGHDT, CDR2 YNNKEL (reference sequence). The CDR3 reads CASGQEGLASQYF. The DNA for the CDR3 is TGTGCCAGCGGCCAAGAGGGGTTAGCGTCGCAGTACTTC.

This clonotype was seen at least ten times. V is TRBV5-4 and J is TRBJ1-1; the D is unclear. The CDR3 has 14 residues. Germline CDR1 reads SGHNT; CDR2 reads YYREEE (reference sequence). With 0 bases removed from V and 5 bases from J, the gap between germline ends came to 11 bases. The CDR3 bases are TGTGCCAGCAGCTTGGTTTCCCGGGAGACTGAAGCTTTCTTT. This codes for CASSLVSRETEAFF.